This passage covers 5 T cell receptor beta chains from one sample sequenced in a study of blood T cell repertoires in COVID-19. This table comes from immunoSEQ multiplex PCR, and its TCRdb copy is limited to in-frame clones, with some not included. Here the sample spans fewer than 250,000 clones, almost 90% being singletons. The sequencing input was PBMCs or T cells enriched from blood (not recorded which). These receptors all stem from a young man who had been exposed to COVID-19.

The chain's CDR3 is CASNDRDSNYGYTF. CDR3 nucleotide sequence: TGTGCCAGTAACGACAGGGACTCAAACTATGGCTACACCTTC. The rearrangement links TRBV19 to TRBJ1-2; TRBD1 matches at 7 bases. Germline-derived CDR1 and CDR2 are LNHDA and SQIVND (reference sequence). V shed 7 bases and J 2 bases; nucleotides not matched to a gene: 7. CDR3 size: 14 residues.

The chain joins TRBV6-5 to TRBJ1-5, with unresolved D. Germline lookup yields CDR1 MNHEY and CDR2 SVGAGI. The CDR3 has 12 residues. V lost 6 bases to trimming and J lost 5 bases, with 8 bases between them. The CDR3 DNA reads as TGTGCCAGCAGGGACTCGGATCAGCCCCAGCATTTT. Its translation: CASRDSDQPQHF.

The V call is TRBV4-1, the J call TRBJ2-3; D gene ambiguous. The V end was cut by 4 bases, the J end by 0 bases, with 11 bases between. Germline CDR1 and CDR2: MGHRA and YSYEKL. The CDR3 spans 15 residues. The CDR3 reads CASSPLGLSTDTQYF. The CDR3 DNA sequence: TGCGCCAGCAGCCCACTCGGGTTAAGCACAGATACGCAGTATTTT.

The chain combines TRBV9 with TRBJ2-7; 12 bases fit TRBD2. This CDR3 has 20 residues. The ends lost 0 bases at V and 1 base at J; junction bases unmatched: 14. Germline V gives CDR1 SGDLS, CDR2 YYNGEE. For the CDR3, the DNA is TGTGCCAGCAGCGTAGGCACTAGCGGGGGGATAGACCCCCATTCCTACGAGCAGTACTTC. Translating it yields CASSVGTSGGIDPHSYEQYF.

This clone appeared a single time. The V and J genes are TRBV30 and TRBJ1-2; D is ambiguous. Germline V CDR1 and CDR2: GTSNPN, SVGIG (reference sequence). The CDR3 is 13 amino acids. The V and J ends lost 0 bases and 4 bases respectively, with 9 bases between them. The CDR3 DNA follows: TGTGCCTGGAGTGTATTTGGGCCCTATGGCTACACCTTC. This codes for CAWSVFGPYGYTF.